This is a list of T cell receptor beta chains from one sample in a study of immune cell composition in non-small cell lung cancer. Here immunoSEQ multiplex PCR was the method, and the copy in TCRdb shows in-frame clones only, minus some. This table holds 8,500 to 14,000 clones, around 65% found once. Material for sequencing was lung tumor tissue. The receptors were gathered from a human donor with non-small cell lung cancer. The CDR3 runs from the conserved cysteine through the conserved F or W. D genes are given only for firm matches. Size is stated for part of the rows, as once, few or many counts, or as a class when the clone is expanded.

size | length | J | V | D | DNA | CDR3
- | 16 | TRBJ1-3 | TRBV5-1 | - | TGCGCCAGCAGCCCAACCGCCAGGGCCTCTGGAAACACCATATATTTT | CASSPTARASGNTIYF
- | 17 | TRBJ2-3 | TRBV4-3 | TRBD2 | TGCGCCAGCAGCCAAGAATTCGGGGGGAGGGTCACAGATACGCAGTATTTT | CASSQEFGGRVTDTQYF
- | 17 | TRBJ2-7 | TRBV14 | - | TGTGCCAGCAGCCAAGCAGTTAAGGCAGGGGCGACCTACGAGCAGTACTTC | CASSQAVKAGATYEQYF
- | 15 | TRBJ2-5 | TRBV7-3 | TRBD1 | TGTGCCAGCAGCTTAATGGGGACAGCACAAGAGACCCAGTACTTC | CASSLMGTAQETQYF
- | 15 | TRBJ1-1 | TRBV10-3 | - | TGTGCCATCAGTGAGCCCTCACTGAACGCGGGTGAAGCTTTCTTT | CAISEPSLNAGEAFF
few | 19 | TRBJ2-3 | TRBV15 | TRBD1 | TGTGCCACCAGCAGAGATACCCCCCGGACAGGAGCCATCACAGATACGCAGTATTTT | CATSRDTPRTGAITDTQYF
- | 16 | TRBJ2-7 | TRBV10-3 | TRBD1 | TGTGCCATCAGTGCAAACCCGACAGGGACCTTCTACGAGCAGTACTTC | CAISANPTGTFYEQYF
- | 15 | TRBJ1-5 | TRBV28 | - | TGTGCCAGCCGGCCGGGAGTCCAAAGGAATCAGCCCCAGCATTTT | CASRPGVQRNQPQHF
- | 16 | TRBJ2-4 | TRBV19 | TRBD1 | TGTGCCAGTAGAAAAACAGGGGCGCTAGCCAAAAACATTCAGTACTTC | CASRKTGALAKNIQYF
- | 15 | TRBJ2-1 | TRBV27 | TRBD1 | TGTGCCAGCAGTTTATCCCCGGGACAGGGGTATGAGCAGTTCTTC | CASSLSPGQGYEQFF
- | 15 | TRBJ1-5 | TRBV19 | - | TGTGCCAGTAGTATAATAGGGGTCCGCAATCAGCCCCAGCATTTT | CASSIIGVRNQPQHF
- | 20 | TRBJ1-4 | TRBV27 | - | TGTGCCAGCAGTCCCTCCTTGGGGTTAGCGTTTATGAGACGTGAGGAAAAACTGTTTTTT | CASSPSLGLAFMRREEKLFF
few | 14 | TRBJ1-3 | TRBV28 | - | TGTGCCAGCAGCCCAGGATTCTCTGGAAACACCATATATTTT | CASSPGFSGNTIYF
- | 17 | TRBJ1-4 | TRBV4-3 | - | TGCGCCAGCAGCCAAGTAAGCTGGGACATAACTAATGAAAAACTGTTTTTT | CASSQVSWDITNEKLFF
- | 16 | TRBJ2-7 | TRBV28 | TRBD2 | TGTGCCAGCAGTTCGGGATGGGGACTAGCGGGAGGGTCTGGGTACTTC | CASSSGWGLAGGSGYF
- | 14 | TRBJ2-7 | TRBV5-1 | TRBD2 | TGCGCCAGCAGCTTGGCGGGAGGGAGATACGAGCAGTACTTC | CASSLAGGRYEQYF
- | 14 | TRBJ1-2 | TRBV28 | - | TGTGCCAGCAGCACACGGGGGGTAGACTATGGCTACACCTTC | CASSTRGVDYGYTF
- | 13 | TRBJ2-1 | TRBV9 | - | TGTGCCAGCAGCGCGAAAACTAGCCTCGAGCAGTTCTTC | CASSAKTSLEQFF
- | 13 | TRBJ2-1 | TRBV5-1 | - | TGCGCCAGCAGCGAAGACTACTACAATGAGCAGTTCTTC | CASSEDYYNEQFF
once | 16 | TRBJ2-3 | TRBV5-1 | TRBD2 | TGCGCCAGCAGCTTGGGAGGGACTAGCGGGACAGATACGCAGTATTTT | CASSLGGTSGTDTQYF
- | 15 | TRBJ1-3 | TRBV18 | TRBD1 | TGTGCCAGCTCACCCACAGGGGGCCCGGGAAACACCATATATTTT | CASSPTGGPGNTIYF
- | 14 | TRBJ1-2 | TRBV7-2 | TRBD1 | TGTGCCAGCAGCCGGGGGACAGACGACTATGGCTACACCTTC | CASSRGTDDYGYTF
- | 16 | TRBJ2-1 | TRBV5-4 | TRBD2 | TGTGCCAGCAGCTTCGGGGGAATAGCGGGAGAGGAGTCCCAGTTCTTC | CASSFGGIAGEESQFF
- | 17 | TRBJ2-7 | TRBV5-6 | TRBD2 | TGTGCCAGCAGCCCCCCGGGAGGGCGCCTAGGGTTCGACGAGCAGTACTTC | CASSPPGGRLGFDEQYF
- | 16 | TRBJ2-2 | TRBV7-2 | - | TGTGCCAGCAGCTTAAACGGCGGTTCGAACACCGGGGAGCTGTTTTTT | CASSLNGGSNTGELFF
- | 17 | TRBJ1-1 | TRBV18 | TRBD1 | TGTGCCAGCTCACCATCGACGACTTTGGGACAGGGTCTATCAGCTTTCTTT | CASSPSTTLGQGLSAFF
- | 15 | TRBJ1-2 | TRBV6-5 | TRBD1 | TGTGCCAGCAGTTACTCCAGGGACAGTAACTATGGCTACACCTTC | CASSYSRDSNYGYTF
- | 15 | TRBJ2-3 | TRBV28 | TRBD2 | TGTGCCAGCAGTACAAGCGGGAGGGAAGGAGATACGCAGTATTTT | CASSTSGREGDTQYF
few | 15 | TRBJ2-1 | TRBV9 | - | TGTGCCAGCAGCGTAGGTTCCATCCCCTACAATGAGCAGTTCTTC | CASSVGSIPYNEQFF
once | 16 | TRBJ2-3 | TRBV7-8 | TRBD1 | TGTGCCAGCAGCCCACGTCGGGACAGTAGCACAGATACGCAGTATTTT | CASSPRRDSSTDTQYF
- | 15 | TRBJ2-7 | TRBV5-5 | TRBD2 | TGTGCCAGCAGCTTGATAGCGGGAGGGCCCTACGAGCAGTACTTC | CASSLIAGGPYEQYF
- | 15 | TRBJ2-2 | TRBV21-1 | - | TGTGCCAGCAGCAAAGGGAGCGGTAGAACCGGGGAGCTGTTTTTT | CASSKGSGRTGELFF
- | 14 | TRBJ2-7 | TRBV28 | TRBD1 | TGTGCCAGCAGTTTAGGGCAGGGGGCGGGCGAGCAGTACTTC | CASSLGQGAGEQYF
- | 16 | TRBJ2-5 | TRBV6-5 | - | TGTGCCAGCAGTTATAAAGGAGCGGGCCCCCAAGAGACCCAGTACTTC | CASSYKGAGPQETQYF
- | 17 | TRBJ2-5 | TRBV25-1 | TRBD2 | TGTGCCAGCAGTGAATTCCCTGGGACTAGCGGGGTGGAGACCCAGTACTTC | CASSEFPGTSGVETQYF
- | 13 | TRBJ1-5 | TRBV30 | - | TGTGCCTGGAGTGTGTCGGGGGGTCAGCCCCAGCATTTT | CAWSVSGGQPQHF
- | 14 | TRBJ2-3 | TRBV7-9 | - | TGTGCCAGCAGCCTACCTAAAAGCACAGATACGCAGTATTTT | CASSLPKSTDTQYF
once | 12 | TRBJ2-7 | TRBV2 | - | TGTGCCAGCCTCGGGCGGGGCTACGAGCAGTACTTC | CASLGRGYEQYF
- | 18 | TRBJ2-7 | TRBV28 | - | TGTGCCAGCAGTTTTCTCCCCCCTCTAGCTTCGGGCTCCTACGAGCAGTACTTC | CASSFLPPLASGSYEQYF
once | 12 | TRBJ2-1 | TRBV6-5 | - | TGTGCCAGCAGCGAACAGGGCGATGAGCAGTTCTTC | CASSEQGDEQFF
- | 12 | TRBJ1-2 | TRBV29-1 | TRBD1 | TGCAGCGTTGAGGACAGGGGGCACGGCTACACCTTC | CSVEDRGHGYTF
- | 12 | TRBJ2-1 | TRBV5-1 | TRBD2 | TGCGCCAGCAGCTTGGGAGCGGGAGAAGGGGTCTTC | CASSLGAGEGVF
- | 17 | TRBJ2-7 | TRBV7-6 | TRBD2 | TGTGCCAGCAGCTTAGGGACGCCGGGGGGGTGGGCCTACGAGCAGTACTTC | CASSLGTPGGWAYEQYF
- | 14 | TRBJ2-4 | TRBV28 | - | TGTGCCAGCAGTTCGGCGGGGAGTAAAAACATTCAGTACTTC | CASSSAGSKNIQYF
- | 14 | TRBJ2-7 | TRBV5-1 | - | TGCGCCAGCAGCTTGAGGGGGGGGTTCGACGAGCAGTACTTC | CASSLRGGFDEQYF
few | 13 | TRBJ1-5 | TRBV28 | TRBD1 | TGTGCCAGCGACAGGGTGGGCAATCAGCCCCAGCATTTT | CASDRVGNQPQHF
- | 17 | TRBJ2-1 | TRBV14 | TRBD2 | TGTGCCAGCAGCCATCCCTGGGGCGGGAGTCTAGAGAATGAGCAGTTCTTC | CASSHPWGGSLENEQFF
few | 13 | TRBJ1-2 | TRBV5-6 | - | TGTGCCAGCAGCGCCGATCAGGGTTATGGCTACACCTTC | CASSADQGYGYTF
- | 15 | TRBJ2-7 | TRBV28 | TRBD2 | TGTGCCAGCAGTTTGACTAGCGGGACCACCTACGAGCAGTACTTC | CASSLTSGTTYEQYF
- | 17 | TRBJ2-1 | TRBV4-2 | TRBD1 | TGTGCCAGCAGCCAAGCGTCAGAGACAGGGGAAAACAATGAGCAGTTCTTC | CASSQASETGENNEQFF
- | 19 | TRBJ2-6 | TRBV4-2 | - | TGTGCCAGCAGCCAAGATTGGCAGGCGACATTATCTGGGGCCAACGTCCTGACTTTC | CASSQDWQATLSGANVLTF
- | 16 | TRBJ2-5 | TRBV18 | - | TGTGCCAGCTCACCACCTCTGGCCAGACATCAAGAGACCCAGTACTTC | CASSPPLARHQETQYF
- | 14 | TRBJ1-1 | TRBV7-9 | - | TGTGCCAGCAGCTCGGGGGTGATTGAGACTGAAGCTTTCTTT | CASSSGVIETEAFF